Below, one T cell receptor (beta chain) is given with its context. The data derive from a study of shared clonotypes between healthy human individuals. The assay was run at deep level. Clones were sequenced by immunoSEQ multiplex PCR, and TCRdb holds only the in-frame ones, with some missing. The sample yields about half a million clones, about 72% seen once. CDR1 SNHLY and CDR2 FYNNEI come from the germline V gene. The CDR3 covers 15 residues. The junction had 8 bases not matched to a gene; V was cut back by 7 bases and J by 2 bases. The chain carries TRBV2 and TRBJ2-3; TRBD1 aligns across 8 bases. The sequence was obtained from a woman in her thirties or forties in good health. Some clones in this sample may be carry-over from other donors' samples. The sequenced material came from PBMCs. The CDR3 sequence: CASNPGQVYTDTQYF. Written as DNA, the CDR3 is TGTGCCAGCAATCCGGGACAGGTTTACACAGATACGCAGTATTTT.